This passage covers 25 T cell receptor beta chains from one sample sequenced in a study of cytomegalovirus exposure and HLA in healthy donors. PCR involved 60 Vbeta and 13 Jbeta primers. The protocol was immunoSEQ multiplex PCR, while the TCRdb copy is restricted to in-frame clones and leaves out a portion. Of approximately 140,000 clones in the sample, roughly four fifths were seen once. Sequenced sample: PBMCs. These receptors were taken from a boy between 10 and 17 years old in good health and CMV-seronegative.

The J gene is TRBJ2-7, the V gene TRBV6-5, with 11 bases identical to TRBD2. V was clipped by 6 bases and J by 4 bases; unmatched bases: 8. The CDR3 consists of 15 residues. Germline values: CDR1 MNHEY, CDR2 SVGAGI. CDR3 DNA sequence: TGTGCCAGCAGCCCCTTTAGCGGGAGGGGGTACGAGCAGTACTTC. Protein: CASSPFSGRGYEQYF.

This chain joins TRBV2 and TRBJ1-1; D is unclear. CDR3 length equals 15 residues. The germline V gene encodes CDR1 SNHLY and CDR2 FYNNEI. V lost 6 bases and J 5 bases, leaving 19 bases between the germline ends. CDR3 loop: CASSPGVPVETEAFF. CDR3 bases: TGTGCCAGCAGCCCCGGGGTCCCCGTCGAGACTGAAGCTTTCTTT.

The sample holds one count of this clone. The CDR3 DNA sequence: TGTGCCAGCAGTTACTACCGGGGGAAGGGGACCTACGAGCAGTACTTC. This encodes CASSYYRGKGTYEQYF. The chain uses TRBV6-5 and TRBJ2-7; D might be TRBD2 (6 bases). CDR3 length: 16 amino acids. Germline CDR1 reads MNHEY; CDR2 reads SVGAGI. V was trimmed by 1 base and J by 2 bases, leaving 15 bases between them.

This rearrangement joins TRBV5-5 to TRBJ1-2, with a possible D match to TRBD1 (5 bases). CDR3 size: 13 residues. V gave up 4 bases and J gave up 6 bases, with 13 bases separating them. The germline gives CDR1 SGHKS, CDR2 YYEKEE (reference sequence). CDR3 DNA: TGTGCCAGCAGCCGGAGGGCGGGGGATGGCTACACCTTC. Its translation: CASSRRAGDGYTF. Full variable domain (remainder filled in from reference TRBV5-5 and TRBJ1-2): DAGVTQSPTHLIKTRGQQVTLRCSPISGHKSVSWYQQVLGQGPQFIFQYYEKEERGRGNFPDRFSARQFPNYSSELNVNALLLGDSALYLCASSRRAGDGYTFGSGTRLTVV.

Regarding this clone: The junction does not match germline at one end; this may be a read error. The V gene is TRBV7-6, the J gene TRBJ1-4, with 7 bases matching TRBD1. CDR1 and CDR2 (germline): SGHVS, FNYEAQ. The CDR3 extends over 15 amino acids. Written as DNA, the CDR3 is TGTGTCAGCAGCTTAGGAACAGGGGCAAGTGAAAAACTGTTTTTT. It yields the protein CVSSLGTGASEKLFF.

The V call is TRBV7-8, the J call TRBJ1-4, with D tentatively TRBD1 (5 bases). Trimming cost V 4 bases and J 0 bases, with 15 bases left between them. This CDR3 comprises 17 residues. Germline V gene sequence: CDR1 SGHVS, CDR2 FQNEAQ. The CDR3 loop is CASSSQLSTATNEKLFF. The CDR3 DNA reads TGTGCCAGCAGCTCCCAGCTTTCGACAGCAACTAATGAAAAACTGTTTTTT.

The CDR3 loop reads CSPLGLAGGGGQETQYF. In DNA, the CDR3 is TGCAGCCCCTTAGGACTAGCGGGAGGGGGAGGCCAAGAGACCCAGTACTTC. The J gene is TRBJ2-5, the V gene TRBV29-1; 15 nucleotides align to TRBD2. The V and J ends lost 8 bases and 1 base, in that order; junction bases with no gene match: 11. Germline loops: CDR1 SQVTM, CDR2 ANQGSEA. The CDR3 has 17 amino acids.

The V gene is TRBV7-2, the J gene TRBJ2-5; D not resolved. Germline CDR1 and CDR2: SGHTA and FQGNSA. The CDR3 has 15 residues. Trimming took off 1 base at V and 1 base at J, with 10 bases between the two ends. The DNA of the CDR3 is TGTGCCAGCAGCTTAGGGGCAGGCCTCCAAGAGACCCAGTACTTC. Translating it yields CASSLGAGLQETQYF.

This rearrangement joins TRBV7-9 to TRBJ2-2; 7 bases align to TRBD2. V lost 5 bases and J lost 0; bases outside the gene matches: 6. The CDR3 totals 16 residues. CDR1 is SEHNR and CDR2 is FQNEAQ in the germline V gene (reference sequence). CDR3 sequence: CASSSTSASNTGELFF. The CDR3, as DNA: TGTGCCAGCAGCAGTACTAGCGCGTCGAACACCGGGGAGCTGTTTTTT.

V gene TRBV25-1 combines with J gene TRBJ2-1; 9 nucleotides align to TRBD2. V gave up 7 bases and J gave up 9 bases; unmatched junction bases: 10. The CDR3 runs to 14 residues. Germline lookup yields CDR1 MGHDK and CDR2 SYGVNS. The CDR3 sequence is CASMKGTSFSEQFF. The CDR3 DNA sequence: TGTGCCAGCATGAAGGGGACTAGCTTCAGTGAGCAGTTCTTC.

This clone was seen just once. This sequence joins TRBV10-3 and TRBJ1-2; D is undetermined. From germline, CDR1 is ENHRY and CDR2 SYGVKD. Between the trimmed V and J ends, which lost 10 bases and 8 bases, there was a span of 20 bases. This CDR3 spans 13 amino acids. CDR3 in amino acids: CATYPEGLSGYTF. CDR3 nucleotide sequence: TGTGCCACCTACCCAGAGGGCTTATCAGGCTACACCTTC.

The V and J genes are TRBV5-1 and TRBJ2-5; TRBD2 agrees at 7 bases. Near its end, the DNA agrees better with TRBJ2-7, so the J call may be wrong. The CDR3 spans 14 residues. Germline CDR1 is SGHRS and CDR2 is YFSETQ. The CDR3 sequence: CASSLSGVTYEQYF. CDR3 nucleotide sequence: TGCGCCAGCAGCTTGAGCGGGGTCACCTACGAGCAGTACTTC.

The chain joins TRBV7-9 to TRBJ2-7; possibly TRBD2 for D (5 bases). V was cut by 8 bases and J by 0 bases, with 14 bases left in between. Germline V CDR1 and CDR2: SEHNR, FQNEAQ (reference sequence). This CDR3 comprises 14 residues. Here the CDR3 DNA reads TGTGCCAGCGGGCCCGCGGGTTCCTCCTACGAGCAGTACTTC. It yields the protein CASGPAGSSYEQYF.

This clone was counted only a few times. The chain uses TRBV5-4 and TRBJ1-1, with a weak D call TRBD1 (6 bases). Germline assignment: CDR1 SGHNT and CDR2 YYREEE (reference sequence). V lost 5 bases and J lost 4, with 18 bases in between. The CDR3 runs 15 residues. This CDR3 is CASSTTGNFGTEAFF. The CDR3 DNA reads as TGTGCCAGCAGTACCACAGGGAACTTCGGCACTGAAGCTTTCTTT.

The V and J genes are TRBV5-6 and TRBJ2-3; 9 nucleotides align to TRBD2. CDR1 and CDR2 from the germline V gene are SGHDT and YYEEEE. The CDR3 covers 18 residues. J was trimmed by 8 bases and V by 4 bases; bases with no gene match: 20. DNA of the CDR3: TGTGCCAGCAGCGGGGGGGGGCTAGCGGGATTTTATGGTGGTACGCAGTATTTT. Protein sequence: CASSGGGLAGFYGGTQYF.

The chain combines TRBV7-9 with TRBJ1-4; 7 bases are a match to TRBD1. V was clipped by 4 bases and J by 4 bases; unmatched bases: 9. CDR1 is SEHNR, CDR2 FQNEAQ, per germline (reference sequence). The length of the CDR3 is 16 residues. CDR3 sequence reads: CASSSIGTVLNEKLFF. As DNA, the CDR3 is TGTGCCAGCAGCTCAATAGGGACAGTCCTTAATGAAAAACTGTTTTTT.

The rearrangement joins TRBV4-3 to TRBJ2-7; TRBD2 matches at 12 bases. Germline lookup yields CDR1 LGHNA and CDR2 YSLEER. Trimming removed 1 base from V and 1 base from J; junction bases left unmatched: 8. The CDR3 runs to 18 residues. The CDR3 DNA follows: TGCGCCAGCAGCCAAGGGCGGGGTCTAGCGGGAGGGTCCTACGAGCAGTACTTC. Its translation: CASSQGRGLAGGSYEQYF.

The rearrangement links TRBV7-6 to TRBJ1-2; weak D call: TRBD1 (5 bases). The CDR3 length is 14 residues. The germline V and J ends were trimmed by 1 base and 6 bases, with 12 bases remaining between them. Germline CDR1 is SGHVS and CDR2 is FNYEAQ. The CDR3 sequence: CASSLDGAHHGYTF. CDR3 nucleotide sequence: TGTGCCAGCAGCTTAGATGGGGCCCATCATGGCTACACCTTC.

The gene calls are TRBV7-2 and TRBJ2-3; TRBD2 matches at 8 bases. This CDR3 is built from 17 residues. The V gene end was trimmed by 5 bases and the J gene end by 2 bases; junction bases not matched to a gene: 12. Per the germline V gene, CDR1 is SGHTA and CDR2 is FQGNSA. The CDR3 sequence: CASSQMGGAGATDTQYF. The CDR3 nucleotides read TGTGCCAGCAGCCAAATGGGGGGAGCGGGGGCCACAGATACGCAGTATTTT.

In its sample, this clone was seen a few times. The gene calls are TRBV4-3 and TRBJ1-4, with a weak D call TRBD1 (6 bases). CDR1 is LGHNA and CDR2 is YSLEER in the germline V gene. The CDR3 runs to 16 residues. Trimming shortened V by 0 bases and J by 6 bases, and 14 bases separated the two germline ends. The CDR3 here is CASSQDRKGGDEKLFF. DNA of the CDR3: TGCGCCAGCAGCCAAGATCGGAAAGGGGGAGATGAAAAACTGTTTTTT.

The chain links TRBV7-2 to TRBJ2-7; 7 bases align to TRBD1. Per germline, CDR1 SGHTA and CDR2 FQGNSA. The CDR3 has 17 residues. Losses at the gene ends were 5 bases for V and 7 bases for J; bases not matched to a gene: 20. The CDR3 nucleotides read TGTGCCAGCAGCCTAAGAGGGGGCAGCGGATCTCTTAGGGAGCAGTACTTC. Translating it yields CASSLRGGSGSLREQYF. The whole variable domain, remainder taken from reference TRBV7-2 and TRBJ2-7, is GAGVSQSPSNKVTEKGKDVELRCDPISGHTALYWYRQSLGQGLEFLIYFQGNSAPDKSGLPSDRFSAERTGGSVSTLTIQRTQQEDSAVYLCASSLRGGSGSLREQYFGPGTRLTVT.

This clone was seen once. The chain is built from TRBV5-1 and TRBJ2-5; the D is unclear. Trimming pared 0 bases from V and 5 bases from J, leaving 5 bases between. Germline V gene data show CDR1 as SGHRS and CDR2 as YFSETQ. This CDR3 is 12 amino acids long. Here the CDR3 reads CASSLDLETQYF. CDR3 DNA sequence: TGCGCCAGCAGCTTGGACTTGGAGACCCAGTACTTC.

The chain uses TRBV7-9 and TRBJ2-5; the match to TRBD2 covers 12 bases. This CDR3 has 15 residues. The germline gives CDR1 SEHNR, CDR2 FQNEAQ (reference sequence). V trimming: 1 base; J trimming: 3 bases; junction bases outside the gene matches: 0. The CDR3 protein is CASSLGTSGKETQYF. The CDR3 region has the DNA TGTGCCAGCAGCTTAGGGACTAGCGGGAAAGAGACCCAGTACTTC.

CDR3 amino acids: CASSLASGSSTDTQYF. The CDR3 nucleotides read TGCGCCAGCAGCTTGGCGTCAGGGTCTAGCACAGATACGCAGTATTTT. The rearrangement links TRBV5-1 to TRBJ2-3; possible D gene TRBD1, 5 bases. Germline V CDR1 and CDR2: SGHRS, YFSETQ. Trimming pared 0 bases from V and 0 bases from J, leaving 11 bases between. The CDR3 has 16 residues.

V gene TRBV13 combines with J gene TRBJ1-1; D gene uncertain. Per the germline V gene, CDR1 is PRHDT and CDR2 is FYEKMQ (reference sequence). Trimming shortened V by 5 bases and J by 1 base, and 17 bases separated the two germline ends. The CDR3 covers 16 residues. The CDR3 DNA sequence: TGTGCCAGCAGCGAGGCCTCGGACGGGAGGAACACTGAAGCTTTCTTT. It is translated as CASSEASDGRNTEAFF.